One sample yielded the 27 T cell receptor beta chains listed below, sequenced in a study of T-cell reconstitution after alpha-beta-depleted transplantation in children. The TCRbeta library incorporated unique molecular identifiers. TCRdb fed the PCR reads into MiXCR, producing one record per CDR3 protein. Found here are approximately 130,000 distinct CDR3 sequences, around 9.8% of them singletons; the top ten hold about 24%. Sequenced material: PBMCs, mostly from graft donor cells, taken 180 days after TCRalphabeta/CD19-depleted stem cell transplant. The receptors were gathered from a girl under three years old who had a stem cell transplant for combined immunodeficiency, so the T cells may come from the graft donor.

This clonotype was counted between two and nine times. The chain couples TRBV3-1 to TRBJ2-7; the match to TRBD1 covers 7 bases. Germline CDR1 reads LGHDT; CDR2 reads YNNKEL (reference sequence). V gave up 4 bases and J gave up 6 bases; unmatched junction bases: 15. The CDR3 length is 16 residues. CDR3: CASSPLQGIWAGEQYF. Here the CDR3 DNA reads TGTGCCAGCAGCCCCCTACAGGGGATTTGGGCTGGCGAGCAGTACTTC.

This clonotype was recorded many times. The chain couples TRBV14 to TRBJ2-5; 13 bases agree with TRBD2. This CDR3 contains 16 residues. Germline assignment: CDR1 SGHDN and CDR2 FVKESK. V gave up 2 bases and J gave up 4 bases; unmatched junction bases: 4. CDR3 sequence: CASSQRTSGRLETQYF. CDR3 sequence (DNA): TGTGCCAGCAGCCAACGGACTAGCGGGAGACTAGAGACCCAGTACTTC.

CDR3 nucleotides: TGCGCCAGCACCTTATCAGGGTTGGCCGGGGAGCTGTTTTTT. It encodes CASTLSGLAGELFF. The chain is built from TRBV5-1 and TRBJ2-2; D might be TRBD1 (5 bases). The V gene's germline CDR1 is SGHRS and CDR2 YFSETQ. V shed 6 bases and J shed 6 bases, with 15 bases lying between them. The CDR3 covers 14 residues.

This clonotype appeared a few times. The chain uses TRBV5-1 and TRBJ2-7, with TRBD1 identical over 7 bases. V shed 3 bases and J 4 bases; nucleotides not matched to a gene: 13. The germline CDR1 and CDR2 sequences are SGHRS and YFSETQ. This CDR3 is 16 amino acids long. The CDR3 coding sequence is TGCGCCAGCAGCTGGCCGGGTGGGACAGCCCCTTACGAGCAGTACTTC. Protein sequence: CASSWPGGTAPYEQYF.

For the CDR3, the DNA is TGTGCCAGCAGGTCGACAGGGTTCACCGGGGAGCTGTTTTTT. It is translated as CASRSTGFTGELFF. The rearrangement links TRBV25-1 to TRBJ2-2, with 7 bases matching TRBD1. Germline V lookup: CDR1 MGHDK, CDR2 SYGVNS. The CDR3 sequence is 14 residues long. With V trimmed by 6 bases and J by 4 bases, 5 bases remained unmatched.

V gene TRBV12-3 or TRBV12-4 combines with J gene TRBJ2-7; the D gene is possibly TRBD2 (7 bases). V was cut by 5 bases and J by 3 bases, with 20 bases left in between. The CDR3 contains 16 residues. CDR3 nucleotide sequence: TGTGCCAGCAGTCGGAGAGGGGGGGCATTTGGCTACGAGCAGTACTTC. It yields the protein CASSRRGGAFGYEQYF.

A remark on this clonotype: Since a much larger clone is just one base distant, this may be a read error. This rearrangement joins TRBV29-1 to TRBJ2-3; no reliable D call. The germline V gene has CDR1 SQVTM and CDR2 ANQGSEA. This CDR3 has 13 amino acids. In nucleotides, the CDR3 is TGCACCGTTGAAGGGCAGTACACAGATACGCAGTATTTT. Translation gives CTVEGQYTDTQYF.

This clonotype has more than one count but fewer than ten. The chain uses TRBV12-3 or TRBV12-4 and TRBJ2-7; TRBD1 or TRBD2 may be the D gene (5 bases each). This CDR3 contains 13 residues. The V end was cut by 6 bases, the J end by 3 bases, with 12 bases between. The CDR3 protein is CASSPGRFYEQYF. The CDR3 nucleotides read TGTGCCAGCAGCCCGGGACGGTTCTACGAGCAGTACTTC.

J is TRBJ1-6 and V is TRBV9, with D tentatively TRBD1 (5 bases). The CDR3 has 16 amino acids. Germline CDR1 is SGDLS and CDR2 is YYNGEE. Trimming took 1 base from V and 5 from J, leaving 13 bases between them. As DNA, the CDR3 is TGTGCCAGCAGCGTACCCGGGACGGCCGATAATTCACCCCTCCACTTT. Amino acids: CASSVPGTADNSPLHF.

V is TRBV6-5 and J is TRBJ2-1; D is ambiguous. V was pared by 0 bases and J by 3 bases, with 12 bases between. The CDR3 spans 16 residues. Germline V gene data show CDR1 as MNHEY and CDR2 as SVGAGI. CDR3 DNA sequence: TGTGCCAGCAGTTACTCCGGGCAGGTCGTCTACAATGAGCAGTTCTTC. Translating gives CASSYSGQVVYNEQFF.

CDR3 protein: CASSRDRHTDTQYF. The CDR3 DNA reads TGTGCCAGCAGCCGGGACAGACACACAGATACGCAGTATTTT. The genes are TRBV5-8 and TRBJ2-3; 7 bases fit TRBD1. With 4 bases clipped from V and 2 bases from J, the junction kept 4 bases outside the gene matches. The germline V gene has CDR1 SGHTS and CDR2 YDEGEE. The CDR3 length is 14 residues.

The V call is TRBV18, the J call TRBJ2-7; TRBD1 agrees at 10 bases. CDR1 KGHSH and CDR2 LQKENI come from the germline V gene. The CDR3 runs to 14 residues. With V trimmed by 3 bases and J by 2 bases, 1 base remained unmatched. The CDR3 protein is CASSPDRGTYEQYF. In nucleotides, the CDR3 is TGTGCCAGCTCACCGGACAGGGGGACCTACGAGCAGTACTTC.

The DNA of the CDR3 is TGTGCCAGCAGCCGAGGGGGCGAGCAGTACTTC. Amino acids: CASSRGGEQYF. V usage is TRBV14 and J usage is TRBJ2-7; the D gene is possibly TRBD1 (6 bases). Deletions cut 4 bases from V and 6 bases from J, with 7 bases between. Germline-derived CDR1 and CDR2 are SGHDN and FVKESK. This CDR3 comprises 11 residues.

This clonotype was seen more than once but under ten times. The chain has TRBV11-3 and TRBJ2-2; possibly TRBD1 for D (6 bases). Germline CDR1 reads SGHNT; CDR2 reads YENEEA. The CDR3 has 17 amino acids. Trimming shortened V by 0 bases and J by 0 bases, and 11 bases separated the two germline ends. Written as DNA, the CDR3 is TGTGCCAGCAGCTTAGAATATCGGACAGCGAACACCGGGGAGCTGTTTTTT. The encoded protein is CASSLEYRTANTGELFF.

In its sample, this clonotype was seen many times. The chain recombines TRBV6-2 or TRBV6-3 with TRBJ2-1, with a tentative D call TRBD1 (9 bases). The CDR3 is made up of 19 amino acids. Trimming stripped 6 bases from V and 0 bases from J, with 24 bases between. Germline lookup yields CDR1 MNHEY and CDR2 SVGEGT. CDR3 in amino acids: CASRLDRGVAGSSYNEQFF. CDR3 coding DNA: TGTGCCAGCAGACTCGACAGGGGGGTAGCGGGGAGCTCCTACAATGAGCAGTTCTTC.

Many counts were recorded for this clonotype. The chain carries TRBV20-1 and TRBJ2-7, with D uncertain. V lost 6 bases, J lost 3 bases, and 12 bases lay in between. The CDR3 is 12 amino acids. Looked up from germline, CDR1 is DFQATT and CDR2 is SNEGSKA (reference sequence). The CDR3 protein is CSAPGPLYEQYF. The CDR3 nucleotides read TGCAGTGCGCCCGGCCCCCTCTACGAGCAGTACTTC.

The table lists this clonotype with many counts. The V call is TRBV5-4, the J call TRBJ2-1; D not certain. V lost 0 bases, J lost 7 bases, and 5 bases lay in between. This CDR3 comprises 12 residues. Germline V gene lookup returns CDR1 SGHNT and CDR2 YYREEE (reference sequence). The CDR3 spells CASSLGTNEQFF. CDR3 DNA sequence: TGTGCCAGCAGCTTGGGGACGAATGAGCAGTTCTTC. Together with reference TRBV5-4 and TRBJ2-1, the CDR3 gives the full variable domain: ETGVTQSPTHLIKTRGQQVTLRCSSQSGHNTVSWYQQALGQGPQFIFQYYREEENGRGNFPPRFSGLQFPNYSSELNVNALELDDSALYLCASSLGTNEQFFGPGTRLTVL.

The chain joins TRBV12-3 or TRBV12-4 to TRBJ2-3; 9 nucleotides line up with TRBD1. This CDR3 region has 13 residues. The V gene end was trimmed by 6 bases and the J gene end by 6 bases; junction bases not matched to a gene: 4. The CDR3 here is CASRETGGDTQYF. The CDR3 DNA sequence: TGTGCCAGCAGGGAGACAGGGGGGGATACGCAGTATTTT.

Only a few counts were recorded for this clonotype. This chain's CDR3 is CASSLLLAGGYNEQFF. In DNA, the CDR3 is TGTGCCAGCAGCTTGTTATTAGCGGGGGGCTACAATGAGCAGTTCTTC. The chain carries TRBV7-2 and TRBJ2-1; 10 bases agree with TRBD2. V gave up 3 bases and J gave up 3 bases; unmatched junction bases: 5. The CDR3 spans 16 residues. Per germline, CDR1 SGHTA and CDR2 FQGNSA.

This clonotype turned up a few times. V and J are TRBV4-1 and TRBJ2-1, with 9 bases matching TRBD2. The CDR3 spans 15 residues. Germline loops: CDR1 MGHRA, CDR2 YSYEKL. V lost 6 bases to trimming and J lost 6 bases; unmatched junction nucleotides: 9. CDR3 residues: CASRMAGGPLNEQFF. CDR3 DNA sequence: TGCGCCAGCAGGATGGCGGGAGGGCCGCTCAATGAGCAGTTCTTC.

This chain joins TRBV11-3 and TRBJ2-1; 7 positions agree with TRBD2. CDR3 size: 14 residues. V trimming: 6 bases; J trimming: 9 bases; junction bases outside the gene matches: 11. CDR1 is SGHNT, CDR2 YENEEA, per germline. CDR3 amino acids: CASRSGGRGGEQFF. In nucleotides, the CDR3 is TGTGCCAGCAGATCGGGCGGGAGAGGTGGTGAGCAGTTCTTC.

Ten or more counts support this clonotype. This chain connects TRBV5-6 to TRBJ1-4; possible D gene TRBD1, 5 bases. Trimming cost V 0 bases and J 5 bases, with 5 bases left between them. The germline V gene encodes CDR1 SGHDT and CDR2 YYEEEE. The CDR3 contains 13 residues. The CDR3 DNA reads TGTGCCAGCAGCTTGGCAGGGAATGAAAAACTGTTTTTT. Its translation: CASSLAGNEKLFF.

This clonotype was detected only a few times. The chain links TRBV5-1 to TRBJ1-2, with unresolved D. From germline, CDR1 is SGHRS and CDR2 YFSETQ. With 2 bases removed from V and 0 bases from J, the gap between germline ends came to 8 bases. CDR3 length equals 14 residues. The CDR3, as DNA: TGCGCCAGCAGCTTCACAGCTTCTAACTATGGCTACACCTTC. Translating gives CASSFTASNYGYTF.

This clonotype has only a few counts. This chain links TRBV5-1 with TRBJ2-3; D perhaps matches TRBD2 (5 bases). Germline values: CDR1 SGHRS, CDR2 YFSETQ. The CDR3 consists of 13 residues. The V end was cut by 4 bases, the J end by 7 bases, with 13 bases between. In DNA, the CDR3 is TGCGCCAGCAGCGGGGTTCGGGAAAATACGCAGTATTTT. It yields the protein CASSGVRENTQYF.

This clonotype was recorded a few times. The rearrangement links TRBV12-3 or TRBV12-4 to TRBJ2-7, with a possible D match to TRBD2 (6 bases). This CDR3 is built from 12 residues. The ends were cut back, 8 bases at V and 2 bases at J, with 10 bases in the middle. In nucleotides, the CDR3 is TGTGCCAGCTCGAGGGAGGCCTACGAGCAGTACTTC. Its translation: CASSREAYEQYF.

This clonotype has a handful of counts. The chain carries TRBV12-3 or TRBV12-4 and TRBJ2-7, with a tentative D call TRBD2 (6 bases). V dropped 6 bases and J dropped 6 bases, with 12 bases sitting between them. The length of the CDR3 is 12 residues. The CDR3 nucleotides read TGTGCCAGCAGCCCCCCGGGGGTCGAGCAGTACTTC. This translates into CASSPPGVEQYF.

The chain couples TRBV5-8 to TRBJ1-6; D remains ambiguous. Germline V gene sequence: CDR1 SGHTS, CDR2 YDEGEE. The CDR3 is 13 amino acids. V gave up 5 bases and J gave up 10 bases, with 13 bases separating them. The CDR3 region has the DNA TGTGCCAGCAGATACTCCCCGTCCTCACCCCTCCACTTT. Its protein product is CASRYSPSSPLHF.